This T cell receptor (beta chain) was recovered during a study of Tregs in tolerant kidney transplant recipients. The CDR3 is made up of 14 amino acids. Germline V lookup: CDR1 KGHSH, CDR2 LQKENI. V was clipped by 3 bases and J by 2 bases, with 9 bases between them. CD4+CD25+CD127- Tregs, CD4+CD25- non-Tregs, CD4 and CD8 cells were sorted. Study-wide findings and caveats: Tregs expanded with activated donor B cells seemed most donor-specific. Findings come from small patient numbers and require larger validation.

TCRdb keeps only in-frame clones here, not all; method: immunoSEQ multiplex PCR. The sample has 68,000 or so clones, about four fifths seen once. About this clone itself: Its antigen is not identified.

The origin of this receptor is a human donor in good health. The rearrangement uses TRBV18 and TRBJ2-3, with TRBD1 as a possible D gene (5 bases). Source material: CD4+ T cells from blood. The CDR3 DNA is TGTGCCAGCTCACCTAAGGGGTTCACAGATACGCAGTATTTT. It encodes CASSPKGFTDTQYF.